This TCR beta chain was captured in a study of T cell responses to AZD1222 COVID-19 vaccine. General study findings and limits: Spike was spanned by vaccine-associated CD4 TCRs, which were dominant at 160-218 and 743-854. Among spike-specific TCRs, nearly half reportedly target unmutated variant regions.

Germline assignment: CDR1 SGHRS and CDR2 YFSETQ. The V gene end was trimmed by 5 bases and the J gene end by 7 bases; junction bases not matched to a gene: 6. This CDR3 has 14 residues. Concerning this clone: Its antigen is undetermined.

This table comes from immunoSEQ multiplex PCR, and its TCRdb copy is limited to in-frame clones, with some not included. Among roughly 150,000 clones listed, under 90% were seen once. The source was peripheral blood, collected 28 days after the second AZD1222 dose. The sequence came from an adult who received the AZD1222 COVID-19 vaccine. V is TRBV5-1 and J is TRBJ1-4, with 9 bases identical to TRBD1. The DNA for the CDR3 is TGCGCCAGCAGTTTCGGGACAGGGACTGAAAAACTGTTTTTT. Its protein product is CASSFGTGTEKLFF.